This note documents a single T cell receptor beta chain sequence. What it recognizes is unknown. No DNA is shown, since the ends of the CDR3 on it are uncertain; the CDR3 is the one TCRdb lists. The CDR3 is 14 amino acids long, termini counted. The germline gives CDR1 MDHEN, CDR2 SYDVKM. Stated treatment: roughly 18 received Ad26.COV2.S at low or high dose, single or two shots; several received placebo; per-sample allocation not given. Each sample was drawn 63 days after the first injection (of vaccine or placebo). Boston provided a donor who was an adult aged 18-55 years. The data originate from a study of Ad26.COV2.S vaccination and SARS-CoV-2 variants. Study-wide context: Each vaccinee took Ad26.COV2.S intramuscularly, once or twice 56 days apart. Study-wide results and limits: Responses of spike-specific T cells (both CD8+ and CD4+) reportedly showed substantial breadth after vaccination.

TCRdb's table, derived via immunoSEQ multiplex PCR, lists solely in-frame clones and lacks some. Of about 350,000 clones detected, about 87% appear once; the ten largest clones hold 6.4%. The rearrangement joins TRBV28 to TRBJ2-7; TRBD1 is the table's D call, not checked against the DNA. The source was peripheral blood, collected in a trial of Ad26.COV2.S vaccine versus placebo. The source is a person aged 18-65 years who received the Ad26.COV2.S COVID-19 vaccine or a placebo. The CDR3 sequence: CASSTSDRGYEQYF.